The clone carrying this T cell receptor (beta chain) has more than one count but fewer than ten. Its antigen is undetermined. The CDR3 totals 15 residues. Per germline, CDR1 SNHLY and CDR2 FYNNEI. Losses at the gene ends were 6 bases for V and 4 bases for J; bases not matched to a gene: 5. cDNA molecules, individually, were tagged with unique molecular identifiers. TCRdb analysed the 5' RACE reads with MiXCR anew, one entry per CDR3 protein. The top ten clones hold 1.2% of a sample with 55,000 to 75,000 distinct CDR3 sequences, less than 10% of them seen once. These data come from a study of early T cells in non-severe SARS-CoV-2 infection. Study results and caveats: Missing private and CD4 specificities, VDJdb matching favored anti-spike CD8 responses.

The TCR sequence derives from an adult who was a healthcare worker with PCR-confirmed SARS-CoV-2 infection or an uninfected control (not recorded which). The sequenced material came from whole blood. The chain recombines TRBV2 with TRBJ2-2, with 10 bases matching TRBD1. CDR3 bases: TGTGCCAGCAGGCTGACAGGGGGCTTCACCGGGGAGCTGTTTTTT. Amino acids: CASRLTGGFTGELFF.